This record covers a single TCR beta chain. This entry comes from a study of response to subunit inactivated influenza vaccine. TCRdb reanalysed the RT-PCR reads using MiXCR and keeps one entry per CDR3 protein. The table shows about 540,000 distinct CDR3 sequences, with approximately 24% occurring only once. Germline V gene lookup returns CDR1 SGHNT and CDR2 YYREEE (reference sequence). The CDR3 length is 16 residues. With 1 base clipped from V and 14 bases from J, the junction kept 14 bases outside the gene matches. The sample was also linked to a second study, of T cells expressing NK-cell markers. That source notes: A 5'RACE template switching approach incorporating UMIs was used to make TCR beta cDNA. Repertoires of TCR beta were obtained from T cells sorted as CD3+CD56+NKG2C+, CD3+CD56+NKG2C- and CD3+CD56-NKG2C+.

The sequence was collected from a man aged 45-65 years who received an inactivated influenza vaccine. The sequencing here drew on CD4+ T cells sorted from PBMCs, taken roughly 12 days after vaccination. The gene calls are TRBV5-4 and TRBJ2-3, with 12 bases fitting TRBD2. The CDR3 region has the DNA TGTGCCAGCAGCTTGATGGGGCCGACTAGCGGGGGTCGTAGGTATTTT. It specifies CASSLMGPTSGGRRYF.